The 14 T cell receptor beta chains listed next were all sequenced from one sample in a study of T cells after yellow fever vaccination. TCRdb used MiXCR to reprocess the 5' RACE reads, holding one entry per CDR3 protein. The sample lists 450,000 to 600,000 distinct CDR3 sequences, approximately 12% occurring once. This specimen consisted of PBMCs, obtained on the day of the yellow fever booster vaccination. The receptor set was obtained from a man aged 25 to 40 who received the YFV17D yellow fever vaccine.

The sample holds a few counts of this clonotype. The chain joins TRBV14 to TRBJ2-7, with D uncertain. Germline CDR1 and CDR2: SGHDN and FVKESK. V shed 6 bases and J shed 4 bases, with 19 bases lying between them. The CDR3 is 15 residues long. CDR3 residues: CASSPAGPARYEQYF. CDR3 nucleotides: TGTGCCAGCAGTCCTGCCGGACCTGCTCGATACGAGCAGTACTTC.

This clonotype showed up just a few times. The V gene is TRBV7-2, the J gene TRBJ2-1, with TRBD2 matching over 12 bases. Unmatched junction bases numbered 8, after V lost 5 bases and J lost 3 bases. CDR1 and CDR2 (germline): SGHTA, FQGNSA. The CDR3 sequence is 17 residues long. The CDR3 protein is CASSIGTSGPYYNEQFF. CDR3 coding DNA: TGTGCCAGCAGCATCGGGACTAGCGGGCCCTACTACAATGAGCAGTTCTTC.

This clonotype was recorded only once. V is TRBV7-2 and J is TRBJ1-1; D is unresolved. Germline CDR1 SGHTA, CDR2 FQGNSA. Between the trimmed V and J ends, which lost 2 bases and 5 bases, there was a span of 9 bases. The CDR3 runs 13 residues. The CDR3 is CASSLWYGTEAFF. In DNA form, the CDR3 reads TGTGCCAGCAGCTTATGGTACGGAACTGAAGCTTTCTTT.

This clonotype was detected a few times. The chain is built from TRBV5-1 and TRBJ2-3; D ambiguous. The CDR3 covers 14 residues. Trimming took 4 bases from V and 3 from J, leaving 12 bases between them. The V gene's germline CDR1 is SGHRS and CDR2 YFSETQ. The DNA for the CDR3 is TGCGCCAGCAGCGTCAGGCTAGGGACAGATACGCAGTATTTT. Translating gives CASSVRLGTDTQYF.

The V gene is TRBV7-8, the J gene TRBJ1-3; 7 nucleotides match TRBD1. V dropped 5 bases and J dropped 4; count of bases not matched to a gene: 8. CDR3 length: 15 amino acids. Germline values: CDR1 SGHVS, CDR2 FQNEAQ. The CDR3 DNA follows: TGTGCCAGCAGCAGAGACAGGGTTGTCGGAAACACCATATATTTT. Translated, it gives CASSRDRVVGNTIYF.

The chain combines TRBV7-8 with TRBJ2-7, with D perhaps TRBD1 (6 bases). The CDR3 has 19 residues. Per germline, CDR1 SGHVS and CDR2 FQNEAQ. The germline V and J ends were trimmed by 2 bases and 0 bases, with 23 bases remaining between them. CDR3 sequence: CASSLSPPSGQKGSYEQYF. CDR3 coding DNA: TGTGCCAGCAGCTTATCCCCGCCCTCTGGACAGAAGGGCTCCTACGAGCAGTACTTC.

This clonotype was observed a handful of times. The V gene is TRBV27, the J gene TRBJ1-2; a weak D match, TRBD1 (5 bases). Deletions cut 8 bases from V and 3 bases from J, with 19 bases between. The germline V gene encodes CDR1 MNHEY and CDR2 SMNVEV (reference sequence). This CDR3 is 15 amino acids long. The CDR3 reads CASSRPGQSYYGYTF. The CDR3 DNA reads as TGTGCCAGCTCCCGTCCAGGGCAATCCTACTATGGCTACACCTTC.

The genes are TRBV14 and TRBJ2-1; D not certain. Germline loops: CDR1 SGHDN, CDR2 FVKESK. The CDR3 spans 12 residues. V was shortened by 3 bases and J by 8 bases, with 8 bases between the two germline ends. CDR3 in amino acids: CASSQLAYEQFF. The CDR3 DNA follows: TGTGCCAGCAGCCAGCTGGCCTATGAGCAGTTCTTC.

This clonotype showed up just a few times. CDR3 sequence (DNA): TGTGCCAGCAGCGTACAGGGAGGGGGAATACGAGAGACCCAGTACTTC. It yields the protein CASSVQGGGIRETQYF. The genes are TRBV7-8 and TRBJ2-5, with D maybe TRBD2 (7 bases). Trimming removed 5 bases from V and 4 bases from J, with 20 bases in between. This CDR3 is built from 16 residues. From germline, CDR1 is SGHVS and CDR2 FQNEAQ.

The V and J genes are TRBV2 and TRBJ2-2; D gene unclear. The CDR3 runs 16 residues. V dropped 5 bases and J dropped 4 bases, with 17 bases sitting between them. Per the germline V gene, CDR1 is SNHLY and CDR2 is FYNNEI. The DNA for the CDR3 is TGTGCCAGCAGTCCAATCAACAGACGCGGCACCGGGGAGCTGTTTTTT. Amino acids: CASSPINRRGTGELFF.

The chain uses TRBV3-1 and TRBJ2-5; D gene unclear. The V end lost 4 bases, the J end lost 5 bases, and 11 bases lay between the germline ends. Germline CDR1 LGHDT, CDR2 YNNKEL (reference sequence). This CDR3 comprises 13 residues. CDR3 region: CASSLAAAETQYF. CDR3 bases: TGTGCCAGCAGCCTCGCCGCTGCGGAGACCCAGTACTTC.

The rearrangement links TRBV10-3 to TRBJ2-1; D ambiguous. Germline CDR1 and CDR2: ENHRY and SYGVKD. The CDR3 sequence is 11 residues long. Deletions cut 6 bases from V and 9 bases from J, with 9 bases between. The CDR3 loop is CAIRGTVEQFF. The CDR3 DNA follows: TGTGCCATCAGAGGTACCGTTGAGCAGTTCTTC.

V gene TRBV5-4 combines with J gene TRBJ2-1; 9 bases are shared with TRBD2. V gave up 3 bases and J gave up 7 bases; unmatched junction bases: 20. The length of the CDR3 is 19 residues. Germline lookup yields CDR1 SGHNT and CDR2 YYREEE (reference sequence). The chain's CDR3 is CASSSYIFSREGLLNEQFF. In nucleotides, the CDR3 is TGTGCCAGCAGCTCCTATATATTCTCGCGGGAGGGCCTTTTGAATGAGCAGTTCTTC.

The chain uses TRBV29-1 and TRBJ2-7, with a weak D call TRBD1 (5 bases). The CDR3 has 15 amino acids. Germline values: CDR1 SQVTM, CDR2 ANQGSEA. Between the trimmed V and J ends, which lost 1 base and 2 bases, there was a span of 15 bases. This CDR3 is CSVEGGAARPYEQYF. The CDR3 bases are TGCAGCGTTGAAGGTGGGGCGGCAAGGCCCTACGAGCAGTACTTC.